The clone carrying this TCR beta chain came up many times. Germline V gene lookup returns CDR1 SGHKS and CDR2 YYEKEE (reference sequence). The CDR3 consists of 12 residues. Deletions cut 2 bases from V and 2 bases from J, with 5 bases between. The data belong to a study of identical twins. TCRdb analysed the 5' RACE reads with MiXCR anew, one entry per CDR3 protein. The sample includes 200,000 to 300,000 distinct CDR3 sequences, about 12% of them seen just once. This sample was shared with a second study, whose subject was yellow fever vaccine responses in identical twins.

This clonotype was obtained from a woman aged 18-35 years in good health. The chain couples TRBV5-5 to TRBJ2-7; D is unresolved. Sequencing used memory (CD45RO+) T cells sorted from blood. In DNA, the CDR3 is TGTGCCAGCAGCTTATTTACCTACGAGCAGTACTTC. As protein: CASSLFTYEQYF.